This T cell receptor beta chain was identified during a study of blood T cell repertoires in COVID-19. Across the whole study: From the United States, Italy and Spain came samples of acute and convalescent COVID-19. PBMCs, B-cell-depleted T cells, or T cells provided the cDNA or gDNA that made up the material.

Under the authors' procedure: Nucleated cell counts were estimated from reference gene primer amplification. The table came from immunoSEQ multiplex PCR; TCRdb's copy has only in-frame clones and leaves some out. V and J calls and clone size are copied from that table; D and trimming were computed from the DNA. The sample contains under 140,000 clones, 65% to 80% of which appear only once. The sequenced sample was peripheral blood. The sequence was collected from a woman aged 55 to 70 with acute or convalescent COVID-19.

The CDR3 here is CASSIERANEQYF. CDR3 nucleotide sequence: TGTGCCAGTAGTATAGAGCGTGCCAACGAGCAGTACTTC. The chain uses TRBV19 and TRBJ2-7; no firm D call. Germline loops: CDR1 LNHDA, CDR2 SQIVND (reference sequence). With 0 bases removed from V and 5 bases from J, the gap between germline ends came to 8 bases. CDR3 size: 13 residues.